A few counts support the clone carrying this T cell receptor beta chain. This specimen belongs to a study of T cells in Graves' hyperthyroidism and ophthalmopathy. Study-wide background: Prior to any treatment, at the point of initial diagnosis, peripheral blood was collected.

Trimming took 6 bases from V and 5 from J; bases not matched to a gene: 6. Germline lookup yields CDR1 DFQATT and CDR2 SNEGSKA (reference sequence). CDR3 length: 14 residues. Researchers took RNA transcripts and amplified the TCR beta CDR3 regions from them. The HTBI primer set was used in a first-round RT-PCR of the TCR CDR3. TCRdb called the multiplex PCR reads again in MiXCR, with one record for every CDR3 protein. The sample holds approximately 220,000 distinct CDR3 sequences, 15% to 20% seen once. The sample consisted of blood. The clonotype comes from a middle-aged man with Graves' hyperthyroidism. J is TRBJ2-5 and V is TRBV20-1; the match to TRBD2 covers 13 bases. The CDR3 coding sequence is TGCAGTGCACAACTAGCGGGGGGGCCTGAGACCCAGTACTTC. Translation: CSAQLAGGPETQYF.